This T cell receptor (beta chain) was captured in a study of blood T cell repertoires in COVID-19 (dated by TCRdb to about 2020). In terms of the full investigation: Samples from collaborators originated in the United States, Italy and Spain and spanned both the acute and convalescent phases of COVID-19. The samples were drawn from two sources: the first 160 participants of the ongoing ImmuneRACE study, and 1,000 to 1,500 subjects contributed by 6 global collaborators. Sample metadata almost always included a de-identified subject ID, COVID-19 status, age in years and sex. A freely available public database, intended as a resource for researchers studying the immune response to SARS-CoV-2, is where the repertoires were released. Subjects who had been exposed to COVID-19, were actively infected with it, or had recovered from it provided the deeply sampled blood TCRbeta repertoires that made up the dataset. The material from the prospective study consisted of cDNA or gDNA derived from T cells, B-cell-depleted T cells, or PBMCs. Where HLA class I and class II types were available, the types were taken from metadata supplied by the sample provider, not from assay-based typing. Paper-wide results and their limitations: The amount of clinical and demographic metadata varied by source and participant and was provided uncurated.

TCRbeta CDR3 regions were amplified from genomic DNA by means of the immunoSEQ Assay, a bias-controlled multiplex PCR. The original pipeline was this. Within the assay, amplification of reference gene primers was used to estimate how many nucleated cells each sample contained. To quantify the absolute abundance of each unique TCRbeta CDR3 rearrangement, sequence reads were collapsed and filtered. For each sample, productive Simpson clonality was calculated as the square root of Simpson's diversity index over productive rearrangements. Imported from immuneACCESS, the table was reduced by TCRdb to in-frame sequences with V and J called. These copies leave out some clones; in studies compared against another copy, an unresolved V gene accounts for under half, and the cause of the remainder is not known. The V and J calls and clone size were taken over from that table, and D and trimming were inferred from the DNA. The sample data list a few hundred thousand clones, and about nine tenths of these were observed just once. The ten largest clones take up 2% to 2.5% of the sample.

V and J lose 8 bases and 0 bases, and a span of 8 bases separates them. CDR3 length: 13 amino acids, cysteine to phenylalanine. The sequence is cut down to CDR3 DNA, 39 bases in frame from base 1. The germline V gene specifies SGHTA as CDR1 and FQGNSA as CDR2. Samples from volunteer blood donors who had recovered from COVID-19 were contributed by a second Seattle source. The collaborating institutions used their own protocols to collect whole blood in K2EDTA tubes. For TCRbeta analysis, collaborators shipped samples in one of three forms: frozen whole blood, isolated PBMCs, or DNA extracted from either of those sample types. As to this clone: Its antigen specificity is not known. It has no much larger one-base neighbor in the sample; base qualities were not kept.

The sequence joins TRBV7-2 to TRBJ1-3; the D gene cannot be resolved reliably. Sequencing was performed on peripheral blood. The source is a woman in her 50s who had recovered from COVID-19. The nucleotides read TGTGCCAGCTCTAGTTCCTCTGGAAACACCATATATTTT. Its protein reads: CASSSSSGNTIYF.